Listed here is a single T cell receptor beta chain. The record originates from a study of blood T cell repertoires in COVID-19. Study-level background: COVID-19 samples from acute and convalescent phases originated in the United States, Italy and Spain. In each case, the material was cDNA or gDNA derived from T cells, B-cell-depleted T cells, or PBMCs.

Original processing methods: Reference gene primer amplification yielded estimated nucleated cell counts. Here immunoSEQ multiplex PCR was the method, and the copy in TCRdb shows in-frame clones only, minus some. V and J calls and clone size follow that table, whereas D and trimming were derived from the DNA. The sample lists about 310,000 clones; around 86% were seen once. The sequenced sample consisted of peripheral blood. The sequence derives from a man between 65 and 85 years old with acute or convalescent COVID-19.

The CDR3 sequence is CATSDPGTSGGHTGELFF. As DNA, the CDR3 is TGTGCCACCAGTGATCCCGGGACTAGCGGGGGACACACCGGGGAGCTGTTTTTT. This rearrangement joins TRBV24-1 to TRBJ2-2, with 14 bases that match TRBD2. This CDR3 region has 18 residues. Germline lookup yields CDR1 KGHDR and CDR2 SFDVKD. V gave up 3 bases and J gave up 3 bases; unmatched junction bases: 5.